These 27 T cell receptor beta chains share one sample of origin, sequenced in a study of T-cell reconstitution after alpha-beta-depleted transplantation in children. Unique molecular identifiers were used in preparing the TCRbeta library. Each CDR3 protein gets one entry after TCRdb re-called the PCR reads with MiXCR. The sample includes about 460,000 distinct CDR3 sequences, over 9.5% of them seen just once. Sequencing was performed on PBMCs, mostly from graft donor cells, taken 180 days after TCRalphabeta/CD19-depleted stem cell transplant. The source of these receptors is a female patient under 10 years old who had a stem cell transplant for aplastic anemia, so the T cells may come from the graft donor.

A few counts support this clonotype. V gene TRBV11-2 combines with J gene TRBJ2-1; D is ambiguous. Germline values: CDR1 SGHAT, CDR2 FQNNGV. Trimming pared 1 base from V and 12 bases from J, leaving 10 bases between. The CDR3 consists of 12 residues. In DNA, the CDR3 is TGTGCCAGCAGCTTAGTTGGGGTTGGGCAGTTCTTC. Residues: CASSLVGVGQFF.

This clonotype has a handful of counts. This rearrangement joins TRBV24-1 to TRBJ2-3, with 8 bases matching TRBD2. The trim removed 4 bases at V and 5 bases at J, leaving 4 bases unmatched. The CDR3 runs 14 residues. The germline gives CDR1 KGHDR, CDR2 SFDVKD. CDR3 in amino acids: CATSEPGGEDTQYF. The CDR3 bases are TGTGCCACCAGTGAGCCGGGAGGGGAAGATACGCAGTATTTT.

This chain uses TRBV15 with TRBJ1-2; 7 bases match TRBD1. The junction had 8 bases not matched to a gene; V was cut back by 5 bases and J by 2 bases. This CDR3 region has 15 residues. Per germline, CDR1 LNHNV and CDR2 YYDKDF (reference sequence). This CDR3 reads CATSGDSTHNYGYTF. In DNA, the CDR3 is TGTGCCACCAGCGGGGACAGTACTCACAACTATGGCTACACCTTC.

This clonotype was observed a few times. The rearrangement links TRBV7-2 to TRBJ1-1; D remains ambiguous. In germline, CDR1 is SGHTA, CDR2 FQGNSA. The CDR3 extends over 16 amino acids. V lost 2 bases and J lost 3, with 16 bases in between. CDR3 region: CASSLFMVGRYTEAFF. In DNA, the CDR3 is TGTGCCAGCAGCTTATTCATGGTCGGGAGATACACTGAAGCTTTCTTT.

Ten or more counts support this clonotype. The chain combines TRBV27 with TRBJ2-1; 14 bases fit TRBD2. The CDR3 is 16 residues long. Per the germline V gene, CDR1 is MNHEY and CDR2 is SMNVEV (reference sequence). The V gene end was trimmed by 2 bases and the J gene end by 4 bases; junction bases not matched to a gene: 1. The DNA for the CDR3 is TGTGCCAGCAGTTTAAGGACTAGCGGGGGGTACAATGAGCAGTTCTTC. Translated, it gives CASSLRTSGGYNEQFF.

V usage is TRBV7-9 and J usage is TRBJ2-7; 8 bases match TRBD1. Looked up from germline, CDR1 is SEHNR and CDR2 is FQNEAQ (reference sequence). This CDR3 spans 16 amino acids. Unmatched junction bases numbered 12, after V lost 5 bases and J lost 3 bases. Here the CDR3 DNA reads TGTGCCAGCAGCCGTGGGACAGGCATCAAAGACTACGAGCAGTACTTC. Translated: CASSRGTGIKDYEQYF.

This clonotype has at least ten counts. This chain links TRBV12-3 or TRBV12-4 with TRBJ2-2, with D tentatively TRBD2 (5 bases). CDR3 length equals 14 residues. Trimming shortened V by 5 bases and J by 1 base, and 8 bases separated the two germline ends. In DNA, the CDR3 is TGTGCCAGCAGTGCCCGGGGGAACACCGGGGAGCTGTTTTTT. It yields the protein CASSARGNTGELFF.

This clonotype came up a few times. The V call is TRBV28, the J call TRBJ2-1; D gene ambiguous. The CDR3 runs to 15 residues. CDR1 MDHEN and CDR2 SYDVKM come from the germline V gene. The V end lost 2 bases, the J end lost 4 bases, and 12 bases lay between the germline ends. The CDR3 coding sequence is TGTGCCAGCAGTTTAAGACTTTTTAATTACAATGAGCAGTTCTTC. This encodes CASSLRLFNYNEQFF.

The gene calls are TRBV29-1 and TRBJ2-1; D gene unclear. The CDR3 extends over 12 amino acids. Trimming shortened V by 7 bases and J by 7 bases, and 14 bases separated the two germline ends. The germline V gene encodes CDR1 SQVTM and CDR2 ANQGSEA. In nucleotides, the CDR3 is TGCAGCGCCCGAGGCGTGGGGAATGAGCAGTTCTTC. Amino acids: CSARGVGNEQFF.

As concerns this clonotype: One junction end does not reproduce the germline sequence, and a read error may be involved. The J gene is TRBJ2-1, the V gene TRBV4-3, with 10 bases fitting TRBD2. CDR3 length: 17 amino acids. Germline V lookup: CDR1 LGHNA, CDR2 YSLEER. Written as DNA, the CDR3 is TGCGCCAGCAGCCCCAGCCCTAGCGGGAGAAACATCAATGACCAGTTCTTC. Protein product: CASSPSPSGRNINDQFF.

This chain joins TRBV30 and TRBJ2-7; no clear D gene. Germline V gene data show CDR1 as GTSNPN and CDR2 as SVGIG (reference sequence). Trimming took off 3 bases at V and 0 bases at J, with 9 bases between the two ends. This CDR3 is 13 amino acids long. CDR3 in amino acids: CAWRTASSYEQYF. In nucleotides, the CDR3 is TGTGCCTGGAGGACGGCCAGCTCCTACGAGCAGTACTTC.

Many counts were recorded for this clonotype. The rearrangement uses TRBV10-3 and TRBJ2-7, with unresolved D. The CDR3 is made up of 11 amino acids. V was shortened by 4 bases and J by 3 bases, with 4 bases between the two germline ends. Germline CDR1 and CDR2: ENHRY and SYGVKD. CDR3: CAISGDYEQYF. DNA for the CDR3: TGTGCCATCAGTGGGGACTACGAGCAGTACTTC.

In its sample, this clonotype was seen a few times. The V and J genes are TRBV28 and TRBJ2-2; the D gene could be TRBD1 or TRBD2 (5 bases each). Germline CDR1 reads MDHEN; CDR2 reads SYDVKM. Trimming stripped 5 bases from V and 0 bases from J, with 10 bases between. This CDR3 is built from 15 residues. This CDR3 is CASSQTGPNTGELFF. The DNA of the CDR3 is TGTGCCAGCAGTCAGACGGGACCGAACACCGGGGAGCTGTTTTTT.

This clonotype was seen more than once but under ten times. The chain employs TRBV11-3 and TRBJ2-7; D might be TRBD2 (5 bases). The CDR3 totals 14 residues. Trimming shortened V by 10 bases and J by 2 bases, and 18 bases separated the two germline ends. Germline values: CDR1 SGHNT, CDR2 YENEEA. CDR3 nucleotide sequence: TGTGCCACCTCCCGGTTGGACTCCCCCTACGAGCAGTACGTC. As protein: CATSRLDSPYEQYV.

The chain has TRBV4-3 and TRBJ1-5; D is ambiguous. V lost 4 bases and J 2 bases, leaving 15 bases between the germline ends. The CDR3 length is 16 residues. CDR1 is LGHNA and CDR2 is YSLEER in the germline V gene. The CDR3 sequence is CASSPSPGNGNQPQHF. Here the CDR3 DNA reads TGCGCCAGCAGCCCCTCCCCAGGTAACGGCAATCAGCCCCAGCATTTT.

A few counts support this clonotype. The J gene is TRBJ2-7, the V gene TRBV7-9; D is possibly TRBD1 or TRBD2 (5 bases each). This CDR3 region has 14 residues. Between the trimmed V and J ends, which lost 4 bases and 6 bases, there was a span of 16 bases. The germline gives CDR1 SEHNR, CDR2 FQNEAQ (reference sequence). CDR3 region: CASSSWAARGEQYV. The CDR3, as DNA: TGTGCCAGCAGCTCCTGGGCCGCGAGGGGCGAGCAGTACGTC.

The CDR3 DNA reads as TGTGCCAGCAGTTTGGGACAAAAAAGTCAGCCCCAGCATTTT. Translation gives CASSLGQKSQPQHF. J is TRBJ1-5 and V is TRBV12-3 or TRBV12-4, with D possibly TRBD1 on 6 matching bases. V was pared by 3 bases and J by 6 bases, with 12 bases between. This CDR3 is built from 14 residues.

The chain joins TRBV7-2 to TRBJ1-3; the D is unclear. CDR1 and CDR2 from the germline V gene are SGHTA and FQGNSA. The CDR3 contains 15 residues. V was shortened by 4 bases and J by 1 base, with 11 bases between the two germline ends. The CDR3 is CASSSGRLSGNTIYF. CDR3 nucleotides: TGTGCCAGCAGCTCCGGACGTCTGTCTGGAAACACCATATATTTT.

The CDR3 loop is CASRDEGKNTEAFF. The CDR3 DNA follows: TGTGCCAGCAGGGATGAGGGGAAGAACACTGAAGCTTTCTTT. J is TRBJ1-1 and V is TRBV7-2; D is possibly TRBD1 (5 bases). Germline CDR1 and CDR2: SGHTA and FQGNSA. This CDR3 is 14 amino acids long. V gave up 6 bases and J gave up 1 base, with 12 bases separating them.

The chain uses TRBV20-1 and TRBJ2-2, with D unclear. Germline V gives CDR1 DFQATT, CDR2 SNEGSKA (reference sequence). This CDR3 comprises 13 residues. V was clipped by 4 bases and J by 6 bases, with 12 bases between them. CDR3 nucleotide sequence: TGCAGTGCTACCCACCAAGGTCCCGGGGAGCTGTTTTTT. Translated, it gives CSATHQGPGELFF.

This sequence joins TRBV19 and TRBJ1-2; a weak D match, TRBD1 (5 bases). Germline loops: CDR1 LNHDA, CDR2 SQIVND (reference sequence). The CDR3 spans 14 residues. Trimming left V 6 bases short and J 7 bases short, with 18 bases between. CDR3 region: CASSPRSGDPGYTF. Written as DNA, the CDR3 is TGTGCCAGTAGCCCCCGCTCGGGGGATCCTGGCTACACCTTC.

This clonotype was counted a few times. V and J are TRBV2 and TRBJ1-6; unclear D gene. V shed 2 bases and J shed 9 bases, with 11 bases lying between them. Germline V gene data show CDR1 as SNHLY and CDR2 as FYNNEI. The CDR3 totals 14 residues. The CDR3 sequence: CASSEPSPISPLHF. CDR3 sequence (DNA): TGTGCCAGCAGTGAACCGAGCCCCATTTCACCCCTCCACTTT.

This chain uses TRBV7-2 with TRBJ2-5; D gene uncertain. CDR1 is SGHTA, CDR2 FQGNSA, per germline. The CDR3 runs to 15 residues. The V gene lost 1 base and the J gene lost 4 bases, with 13 bases spanning the gap. The CDR3 region is CASSLGVGRRETQYF. The CDR3 DNA is TGTGCCAGCAGCTTAGGTGTGGGCCGACGAGAGACCCAGTACTTC.

This clonotype has a handful of counts. The CDR3 coding sequence is TGTGCCAGCAGCCGCGCCAGGGTGGAAGGATATAATTCACCCCTCCACTTT. This encodes CASSRARVEGYNSPLHF. The chain recombines TRBV7-2 with TRBJ1-6, with TRBD1 as a possible D gene (5 bases). Deletions cut 5 bases from V and 4 bases from J, with 18 bases between. The CDR3 totals 17 residues. CDR1 and CDR2 (germline): SGHTA, FQGNSA.

This clonotype was detected only a few times. This rearrangement joins TRBV11-2 to TRBJ2-1; D tentatively fits TRBD1 or TRBD2 (5 bases each). With 3 bases removed from V and 9 bases from J, the gap between germline ends came to 18 bases. This CDR3 comprises 15 residues. Germline V lookup: CDR1 SGHAT, CDR2 FQNNGV. The CDR3 DNA follows: TGTGCCAGCAGCTTCTTGGGGCTAGCCGGCGGTGAGCAGTTCTTC. This gives the protein CASSFLGLAGGEQFF.

This clonotype has just a few counts. The chain uses TRBV5-1 and TRBJ2-1, with unresolved D. V was cut by 4 bases and J by 0 bases, with 17 bases left in between. The CDR3 covers 17 residues. Germline loops: CDR1 SGHRS, CDR2 YFSETQ. CDR3 protein: CASSLSVYRGSYNEQFF. The CDR3 region has the DNA TGCGCCAGCAGCCTTTCCGTTTACCGCGGCTCCTACAATGAGCAGTTCTTC.

This clonotype was detected only a few times. The V gene is TRBV7-2, the J gene TRBJ2-2; no reliable D call. CDR3 length equals 15 residues. In germline, CDR1 is SGHTA, CDR2 FQGNSA. Trimming stripped 0 bases from V and 5 bases from J, with 10 bases between. CDR3 sequence (DNA): TGTGCCAGCAGCTTAGCGCCCCGGGCAACCGGGGAGCTGTTTTTT. It is translated as CASSLAPRATGELFF. The full variable domain, completed using reference TRBV7-2 and TRBJ2-2, is GAGVSQSPSNKVTEKGKDVELRCDPISGHTALYWYRQSLGQGLEFLIYFQGNSAPDKSGLPSDRFSAERTGGSVSTLTIQRTQQEDSAVYLCASSLAPRATGELFFGEGSRLTVL.